This T cell receptor beta chain appears in the sequencing data of a study of OX40 agonist ivuxolimab in advanced cancers. From germline, CDR1 is MNHEY and CDR2 SVGAGI. The CDR3 is 15 amino acids. The junction had 6 bases not matched to a gene; V was cut back by 5 bases and J by 3 bases. Assay used: immunoSEQ multiplex PCR; TCRdb lists only in-frame clones, some missing. In the table there are around 64,000 clones, approximately 84% of which are singletons. The V call is TRBV6-5, the J call TRBJ1-1; 10 nucleotides agree with TRBD1. Sequences were derived from CD4+ or CD8+ T cells sorted from blood, sampled in a trial of the OX40 agonist ivuxolimab. This TCR derives from an adult with an advanced solid tumor such as melanoma, head and neck, liver or kidney cancer. The CDR3 loop is CASSRSGTGDTEAFF. The CDR3, as DNA: TGTGCCAGCAGTCGATCCGGGACAGGGGACACTGAAGCTTTCTTT.